This T cell receptor beta chain originates from a study of T-cell reconstitution after alpha-beta-depleted transplantation in children. This clonotype was counted at least ten times. Antigen unknown. V lost 3 bases and J lost 2, with 14 bases in between. CDR3 size: 15 residues. General study results and limits: Most T-cell counts and diversity one year after the transplant came from T cells that were newly produced. High day-60 TCRbeta diversity in some patients came from surviving recipient T cells and thymic progenitors. Reportedly, alpha-beta T cells present about two months post-transplant originated from several hundred expanded clones of graft origin.

Using unique molecular identifiers, the investigators prepared the TCRbeta library. TCRdb recomputed calls from the PCR reads with MiXCR, one row per CDR3 protein. The sample has about 640,000 distinct CDR3 sequences, over 10% seen once. The sample was PBMCs, mostly from graft donor cells, taken 360 days after TCRalphabeta/CD19-depleted stem cell transplant. The chain recombines TRBV12-3 or TRBV12-4 with TRBJ2-7, with D perhaps TRBD1 or TRBD2 (5 bases each). This clonotype was obtained from a male patient under 18 who had a stem cell transplant for acute myeloid leukemia, so the T cells may come from the graft donor. CDR3: CASSFVRDRPYEQYF. In DNA, the CDR3 is TGTGCCAGCAGTTTTGTCCGGGACCGACCCTACGAGCAGTACTTC.